One and the same sample provided the 2 T cell receptor beta chains below, sequenced in a study of blood T cell repertoires in COVID-19. Sequencing was performed with immunoSEQ multiplex PCR; in TCRdb, only in-frame clones are kept and a portion is missing. The sample has about 190,000 clones; approximately 79% are singletons. Input material: peripheral blood. These receptors were obtained from a woman between 50 and 59 years old with acute or convalescent COVID-19.

The sample holds one count of this clone. V gene TRBV24-1 combines with J gene TRBJ2-3, with 7 bases aligning to TRBD1. With 9 bases clipped from V and 0 bases from J, the junction kept 5 bases outside the gene matches. Germline CDR1 is KGHDR and CDR2 is SFDVKD. This CDR3 has 14 residues. The chain's CDR3 is CATQETGSTDTQYF. The CDR3 nucleotides are TGTGCCACCCAAGAGACAGGGAGCACAGATACGCAGTATTTT.

The chain couples TRBV19 to TRBJ2-2; the match to TRBD2 covers 13 bases. Germline lookup yields CDR1 LNHDA and CDR2 SQIVND (reference sequence). The junction had 6 bases not matched to a gene; V was cut back by 5 bases and J by 6 bases. The CDR3 has 16 amino acids. The CDR3 bases are TGTGCCAGTAGTGTCCGGACTAGCGGGAGATCCGGGGAGCTGTTTTTT. Translated: CASSVRTSGRSGELFF.